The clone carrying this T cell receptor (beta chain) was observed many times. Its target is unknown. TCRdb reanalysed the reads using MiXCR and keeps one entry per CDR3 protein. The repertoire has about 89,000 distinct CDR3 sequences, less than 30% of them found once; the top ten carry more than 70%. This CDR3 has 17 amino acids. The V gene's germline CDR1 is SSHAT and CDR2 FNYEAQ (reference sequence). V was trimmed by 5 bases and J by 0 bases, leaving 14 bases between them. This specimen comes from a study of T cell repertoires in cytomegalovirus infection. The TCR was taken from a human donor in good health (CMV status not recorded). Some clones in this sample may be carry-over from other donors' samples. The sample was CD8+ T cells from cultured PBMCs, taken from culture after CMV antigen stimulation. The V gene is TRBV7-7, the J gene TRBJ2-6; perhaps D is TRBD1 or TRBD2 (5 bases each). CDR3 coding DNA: TGTGCCAGCAGCAATCGCCGGGACGGCTCTGGGGCCAACGTCCTGACTTTC. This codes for CASSNRRDGSGANVLTF.